This entry features one T cell receptor (beta chain) sequence. One end of the junction does not line up with germline, which may come from a read error. The CDR3 is 17 amino acids. The germline V gene has CDR1 SGHRS and CDR2 YFSETQ. The sample comes from a study of regulatory T cells in long-lasting Graves disease. Libraries of TCR beta came from iRepertoire HTBI primers plus Arm-PCR of CDR3 regions. TCRdb passed the multiplex PCR reads through MiXCR, listing each CDR3 protein once. This sample has 500,000 to 700,000 distinct CDR3 sequences, with 15% to 20% found just once. The time point: newly diagnosed GD, antithyroid drugs for less than 3 months. Following extraction of RNA from PBMCs, that RNA was used to make the TCR library. These data are also associated with another study on T cells in Graves' hyperthyroidism and ophthalmopathy.

This receptor was taken from a woman aged 30 to 39 with Graves disease. This chain joins TRBV5-1 and TRBJ2-7, with TRBD2 as a possible D gene (7 bases). The material sequenced was peripheral blood mononuclear cells (PBMCs), taken at new diagnosis, from a patient treated with antithyroid drugs. CDR3 loop: CASRREVAGAWSYKQYF. Written as DNA, the CDR3 is TGCGCCAGCCGCCGCGAGGTGGCGGGGGCTTGGTCCTACAAGCAGTACTTC.